Below, one TCR beta chain is given with its context. Its specificity is unknown. cDNA libraries of TCR beta carried unique molecular identifiers. Starting from around 1 to 10 million T cells, the study yielded about 500,000 cDNA molecules. TCRdb reprocessed the PCR reads via MiXCR and lists one record per CDR3 protein. The profile shows hundreds of thousands of distinct CDR3 sequences, 55% to 60% of them singletons. This entry comes from a study of post-analysis software for immune sequencing data. About the study: Patients with relapsing-remitting, secondary progressive and progressive-relapsing multiple sclerosis courses were all represented.

Study observations and caveats: Significantly decreased normalized Chao1 diversity was recorded for multiple sclerosis patients relative to controls. Patients used about 5 TRBV segments, including TRBV5-6, TRBV5-1 and TRBV20-1, more often than controls.

The CDR3 extends over 14 amino acids. Germline lookup yields CDR1 ENHRY and CDR2 SYGVKD. V was pared by 10 bases and J by 0 bases, with 5 bases of the junction left unmatched. The sample comprised blood. The chain joins TRBV10-3 to TRBJ1-1; 10 bases line up with TRBD1. This clonotype originated in a girl between 2 and 10 years old with multiple sclerosis. For the CDR3, the DNA is TGTGCCAGCGACAGGGGGCTTATGAACACTGAAGCTTTCTTT. Protein sequence: CASDRGLMNTEAFF.